The source of this TCR beta chain is a study of cytomegalovirus exposure and HLA in healthy donors. Study-level information: Some 85 million unique TCRs, all from HLA-typed donors, were included in an early release of the data. Study results and limitations: In an earlier analysis, most TCR beta V segments were productive about 87% or about 30% of the time.

The PCR employed 60 Vbeta primers together with 13 Jbeta primers. Produced via immunoSEQ multiplex PCR; TCRdb's table is partial and in-frame only. The sample consists of more than 95,000 clones, 76% of them appearing once. Comments on this clone: Its cognate antigen is unknown.

When sampled, the donors appeared nominally healthy, though they likely had unrecorded immune exposures. Sequencing was carried out using PBMCs. This receptor was obtained from a man over 45 in good health and CMV-seronegative.

DNA of the CDR3: TGCGCCAGCAGCTTGGGTCGGGGGGACAGGGGAGGCACTGAAGCTTTCTTT. It encodes CASSLGRGDRGGTEAFF. The rearrangement uses TRBV5-1 and TRBJ1-1, with 10 bases matching TRBD1. V shed 0 bases, J shed 4 bases, and the junction held 9 bases outside the gene matches. This CDR3 comprises 17 residues. The germline gives CDR1 SGHRS, CDR2 YFSETQ.